This T cell receptor beta chain was recovered during a study of T cell changes during pregnancy in multiple sclerosis. The assay was immunoSEQ multiplex PCR, and TCRdb's table has in-frame clones only and misses some. This sample has 40,000 to 45,000 clones, with roughly nine tenths found just once. The ends lost 6 bases at V and 4 bases at J; junction bases unmatched: 7. From germline, CDR1 is SQVTM and CDR2 ANQGSEA. This CDR3 spans 16 amino acids. The chain couples TRBV29-1 to TRBJ2-6, with TRBD1 matching over 12 bases. This receptor was identified in a female donor with multiple sclerosis, enrolled in a pregnancy study. Sequences were derived from CD4+ T cells from peripheral blood mononuclear cells, sampled in the first trimester of pregnancy. The CDR3 bases are TGCAGCGTCCTCGGGACAGGGGGCGTGGGGGCCAACGTCCTGACTTTC. The encoded protein is CSVLGTGGVGANVLTF. The variable domain in full, with the rest retrieved from reference TRBV29-1 and TRBJ2-6, is SAVISQKPSRDICQRGTSLTIQCQVDSQVTMMFWYRQQPGQSLTLIATANQGSEATYESGFVIDKFPISRPNLTFSTLTVSNMSPEDSSIYLCSVLGTGGVGANVLTFGAGSRLTVL.